These 23 T cell receptor beta chains were sequenced from one sample in a study of T cells and Merkel cell carcinoma outcomes. TCRdb's copy holds only in-frame clones and misses some; the assay was immunoSEQ multiplex PCR. The data show roughly 1,800 clones, roughly 93% seen once. Material for sequencing was tumor tissue from Merkel cell carcinoma. The receptors here all came from a human donor with Merkel cell carcinoma.

The chain uses TRBV4-3 and TRBJ2-3, with a possible D match to TRBD1 (5 bases). The CDR3 contains 15 residues. Germline CDR1 reads LGHNA; CDR2 reads YSLEER. Between the trimmed V and J ends, which lost 2 bases and 4 bases, there was a span of 13 bases. The CDR3 DNA is TGCGCCAGCAGCCAAAGGGGTCAGGGTCCAGATACGCAGTATTTT. Translated: CASSQRGQGPDTQYF.

This chain links TRBV11-2 with TRBJ1-4; D uncertain. The germline CDR1 and CDR2 sequences are SGHAT and FQNNGV. The CDR3 length is 15 residues. V lost 4 bases and J lost 3, with 12 bases in between. CDR3 bases: TGTGCCAGCAGCTCCAACAGATTATCTAATGAAAAACTGTTTTTT. Its translation: CASSSNRLSNEKLFF.

The chain carries TRBV6-5 and TRBJ1-4; no clear D gene. Germline CDR1 MNHEY, CDR2 SVGAGI. The CDR3 is 14 residues long. V lost 0 bases and J 9 bases, leaving 11 bases between the germline ends. CDR3 residues: CASSYSRESQKLFF. CDR3 coding DNA: TGTGCCAGCAGTTACTCGAGGGAATCACAAAAACTGTTTTTT.

The chain couples TRBV4-3 to TRBJ2-6; D is possibly TRBD2 (6 bases). The CDR3 totals 19 residues. Germline lookup yields CDR1 LGHNA and CDR2 YSLEER. Trimming stripped 1 base from V and 3 bases from J, with 19 bases between. The CDR3 region has the DNA TGCGCCAGCAGCCAAGTTAAACTAGCTGGGAGGTTTGGGGCCAACGTCCTGACTTTC. Protein sequence: CASSQVKLAGRFGANVLTF.

J is TRBJ1-5 and V is TRBV6-5; D uncertain. V gave up 2 bases and J gave up 6 bases, with 8 bases separating them. Germline CDR1 is MNHEY and CDR2 is SVGAGI. CDR3 length: 13 amino acids. CDR3 region: CASSYGLGQPQHF. The CDR3 region has the DNA TGTGCCAGCAGTTACGGCCTAGGTCAGCCCCAGCATTTT.

This CDR3 reads CASTRLAGTVYGYTF. DNA for the CDR3: TGTGCCAGTACGAGACTTGCCGGGACGGTTTATGGCTACACCTTC. This sequence joins TRBV19 and TRBJ1-2, with D tentatively TRBD1 (5 bases). V lost 7 bases, J lost 5 bases, and 20 bases lay in between. CDR1 is LNHDA, CDR2 SQIVND, per germline (reference sequence). The CDR3 runs to 15 residues.

This chain joins TRBV9 and TRBJ1-4, with TRBD1 as a possible D gene (6 bases). The V gene's germline CDR1 is SGDLS and CDR2 YYNGEE. The V end was cut by 3 bases, the J end by 8 bases, with 23 bases between. The length of the CDR3 is 17 residues. The CDR3 DNA reads as TGTGCCAGCAGCGCCAAATTATCCACAGGGTTAGGCGAAAAACTGTTTTTT. Translation gives CASSAKLSTGLGEKLFF.

The chain links TRBV11-3 to TRBJ2-1, with 9 bases fitting TRBD1. The CDR3 runs 16 residues. V gave up 1 base and J gave up 10 bases; unmatched junction bases: 11. The germline V gene encodes CDR1 SGHNT and CDR2 YENEEA. The DNA of the CDR3 is TGTGCCAGCAGCTTAGGGACAGGGGAAGCTCGGGGCGAGCAGTTCTTC. It encodes CASSLGTGEARGEQFF.

The gene calls are TRBV7-2 and TRBJ2-7; D is perhaps TRBD1 or TRBD2 (6 bases each). In germline, CDR1 is SGHTA, CDR2 FQGNSA. The ends were cut back, 2 bases at V and 9 bases at J, with 29 bases in the middle. This CDR3 is 18 amino acids long. CDR3 bases: TGTGCCAGCAGCTTAAAGCCGCCGGGGGACACCCTCCAAAAGGTGCAGTACTTC. Its protein is CASSLKPPGDTLQKVQYF.

The chain carries TRBV29-1 and TRBJ1-1; TRBD1 agrees at 7 bases. CDR1 and CDR2 from the germline V gene are SQVTM and ANQGSEA. The CDR3 totals 13 residues. The V segment lost 7 bases and the J segment 5 bases; nucleotides outside the gene matches: 10. CDR3 in amino acids: CSALTGTYTEAFF. CDR3 nucleotides: TGCAGCGCCTTGACAGGGACCTATACTGAAGCTTTCTTT.

The chain carries TRBV25-1 and TRBJ2-3; no reliable D call. Between the trimmed V and J ends, which lost 6 bases and 0 bases, there was a span of 7 bases. Germline assignment: CDR1 MGHDK and CDR2 SYGVNS. The CDR3 consists of 13 residues. CDR3 DNA: TGTGCCAGCAGGGTAGGAAGCACAGATACGCAGTATTTT. Its protein product is CASRVGSTDTQYF. Full variable domain (rest looked up from reference TRBV25-1 and TRBJ2-3): EADIYQTPRYLVIGTGKKITLECSQTMGHDKMYWYQQDPGMELHLIHYSYGVNSTEKGDLSSESTVSRIRTEHFPLTLESARPSHTSQYLCASRVGSTDTQYFGPGTRLTVL.

The V and J genes are TRBV29-1 and TRBJ1-3; D is possibly TRBD1 (5 bases). The CDR3 sequence is 14 residues long. V was clipped by 6 bases and J by 7 bases, with 19 bases between them. CDR1 and CDR2 from the germline V gene are SQVTM and ANQGSEA. The CDR3 DNA sequence: TGCAGCGTGGAACCGGGACTGTATCAGAACACCATATATTTT. It translates to CSVEPGLYQNTIYF. The whole variable domain, remainder taken from reference TRBV29-1 and TRBJ1-3, is SAVISQKPSRDICQRGTSLTIQCQVDSQVTMMFWYRQQPGQSLTLIATANQGSEATYESGFVIDKFPISRPNLTFSTLTVSNMSPEDSSIYLCSVEPGLYQNTIYFGEGSWLTVV.

V and J are TRBV27 and TRBJ2-7; either TRBD1 or TRBD2 may fit D (5 bases each). The V end lost 9 bases, the J end lost 7 bases, and 19 bases lay between the germline ends. CDR3 size: 13 residues. The germline gives CDR1 MNHEY, CDR2 SMNVEV (reference sequence). The CDR3 loop is CASRPWGREEQYF. The CDR3 DNA reads as TGTGCCAGTAGGCCGTGGGGGAGAGAGGAGCAGTACTTC.

The V and J genes are TRBV5-1 and TRBJ1-6; D not certain. The V and J ends lost 2 bases and 3 bases respectively, with 12 bases between them. The CDR3 totals 16 residues. Germline CDR1 reads SGHRS; CDR2 reads YFSETQ. CDR3 nucleotides: TGCGCCAGCAGCTTTCGGGGAAAGAGCTATAATTCACCCCTCCACTTT. It is translated as CASSFRGKSYNSPLHF.

V and J are TRBV7-6 and TRBJ2-2; perhaps TRBD2 as D (5 bases). This CDR3 is built from 17 residues. Deletions cut 1 base from V and 0 bases from J, with 12 bases between. CDR1 and CDR2 from the germline V gene are SGHVS and FNYEAQ. The DNA for the CDR3 is TGTGCCAGCAGCTTAGATGCGGCTAGCTCGAACACCGGGGAGCTGTTTTTT. This sequence encodes CASSLDAASSNTGELFF. The entire variable domain, with the rest obtained from reference TRBV7-6 and TRBJ2-2, is as follows: GAGVSQSPRYKVTKRGQDVALRCDPISGHVSLYWYRQALGQGPEFLTYFNYEAQQDKSGLPNDRFSAERPEGSISTLTIQRTEQRDSAMYRCASSLDAASSNTGELFFGEGSRLTVL.

The CDR3 sequence: CASSPQAPNTGELFF. The CDR3 DNA sequence: TGTGCCAGCAGTCCTCAGGCGCCCAACACCGGGGAGCTGTTTTTT. The V gene is TRBV4-2, the J gene TRBJ2-2; D remains ambiguous. The germline V and J ends were trimmed by 6 bases and 2 bases, with 13 bases remaining between them. Per germline, CDR1 LGHNA and CDR2 YNFKEQ. The CDR3 covers 15 residues.

The chain uses TRBV2 and TRBJ2-2, with 12 bases lining up with TRBD1. Germline V CDR1 and CDR2: SNHLY, FYNNEI. Unmatched junction bases numbered 8, after V lost 9 bases and J lost 6 bases. The CDR3 has 15 amino acids. As DNA, the CDR3 is TGTGCCAGTGTACCGGGACAGGGGGCCTCCGGGGAGCTGTTTTTT. Translating gives CASVPGQGASGELFF.

The chain carries TRBV30 and TRBJ1-1; maybe TRBD1 (6 bases). Germline lookup yields CDR1 GTSNPN and CDR2 SVGIG (reference sequence). V lost 5 bases, J lost 7 bases, and 11 bases lay in between. The CDR3 consists of 11 residues. CDR3 protein: CAWSQGVEAFF. In DNA, the CDR3 is TGTGCCTGGTCACAGGGAGTTGAAGCTTTCTTT.

The CDR3 DNA reads as TGTGCCAGCAGCCCCGGGACAGGGGACACCGGGGAGCTGTTTTTT. Protein sequence: CASSPGTGDTGELFF. The V and J genes are TRBV27 and TRBJ2-2, with TRBD1 matching over 10 bases. Germline V CDR1 and CDR2: MNHEY, SMNVEV (reference sequence). With V trimmed by 6 bases and J by 3 bases, 4 bases remained unmatched. The CDR3 contains 15 residues.

V usage is TRBV7-2 and J usage is TRBJ2-7; D possibly matches TRBD1 or TRBD2 (5 bases each). The V and J ends lost 4 bases and 0 bases respectively, with 13 bases between them. Germline CDR1 and CDR2: SGHTA and FQGNSA. The CDR3 has 15 residues. CDR3 in amino acids: CASSSLPGTSYEQYF. The CDR3 region has the DNA TGTGCCAGCAGCTCCTTGCCAGGGACCTCCTACGAGCAGTACTTC.

The rearrangement uses TRBV30 and TRBJ1-4; D is undetermined. CDR1 is GTSNPN and CDR2 is SVGIG in the germline V gene (reference sequence). This CDR3 has 13 residues. V was pared by 7 bases and J by 0 bases, with 9 bases between. CDR3 DNA: TGTGCCTCCTCATGGTCAACTAATGAAAAACTGTTTTTT. Translation gives CASSWSTNEKLFF.

This clone was seen only once. The V gene is TRBV7-9, the J gene TRBJ2-7; 8 nucleotides align to TRBD2. From germline, CDR1 is SEHNR and CDR2 FQNEAQ (reference sequence). With 1 base clipped from V and 3 bases from J, the junction kept 5 bases outside the gene matches. The CDR3 runs to 15 residues. Written as DNA, the CDR3 is TGTGCCAGCAGCTTAGGAGCGGGGGCCAACTACGAGCAGTACTTC. Translation: CASSLGAGANYEQYF.

This chain connects TRBV4-2 to TRBJ2-7, with 7 bases identical to TRBD1. CDR3 size: 14 residues. With 1 base clipped from V and 2 bases from J, the junction kept 2 bases outside the gene matches. Germline V gene lookup returns CDR1 LGHNA and CDR2 YNFKEQ. CDR3 sequence: CASSQGQGAYEQYF. The CDR3 DNA follows: TGTGCCAGCAGCCAAGGACAGGGCGCCTACGAGCAGTACTTC.